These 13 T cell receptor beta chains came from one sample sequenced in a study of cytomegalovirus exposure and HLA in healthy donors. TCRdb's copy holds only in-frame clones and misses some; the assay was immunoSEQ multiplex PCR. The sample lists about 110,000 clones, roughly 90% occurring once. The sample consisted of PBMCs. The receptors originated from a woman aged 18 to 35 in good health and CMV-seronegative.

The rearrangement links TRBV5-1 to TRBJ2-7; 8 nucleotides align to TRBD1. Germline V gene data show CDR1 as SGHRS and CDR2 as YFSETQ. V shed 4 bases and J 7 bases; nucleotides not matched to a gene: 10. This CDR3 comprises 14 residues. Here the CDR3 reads CASSNRTGSGEQYF. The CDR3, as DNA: TGCGCCAGCAGCAACCGGACAGGGTCAGGAGAGCAGTACTTC. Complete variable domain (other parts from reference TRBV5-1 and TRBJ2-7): KAGVTQTPRYLIKTRGQQVTLSCSPISGHRSVSWYQQTPGQGLQFLFEYFSETQRNKGNFPGRFSGRQFSNSRSEMNVSTLELGDSALYLCASSNRTGSGEQYFGPGTRLTVT.

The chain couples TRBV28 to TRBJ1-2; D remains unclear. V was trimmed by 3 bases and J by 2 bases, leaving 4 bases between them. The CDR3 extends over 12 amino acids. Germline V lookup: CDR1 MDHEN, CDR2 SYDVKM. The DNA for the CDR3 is TGTGCCAGCAGTTTCAGGAACTATGGCTACACCTTC. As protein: CASSFRNYGYTF.

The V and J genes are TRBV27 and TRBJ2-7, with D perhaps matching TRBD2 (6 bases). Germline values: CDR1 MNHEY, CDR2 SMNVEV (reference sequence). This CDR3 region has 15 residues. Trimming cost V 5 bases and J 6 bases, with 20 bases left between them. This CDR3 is CASSLEPGTFGEQYF. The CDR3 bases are TGTGCCAGCAGTCTAGAACCCGGGACTTTCGGCGAGCAGTACTTC.

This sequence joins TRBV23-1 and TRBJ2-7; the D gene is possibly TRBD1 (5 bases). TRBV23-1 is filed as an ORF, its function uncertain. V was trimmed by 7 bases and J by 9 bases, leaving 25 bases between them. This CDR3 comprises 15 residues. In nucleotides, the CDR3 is TGCGCCAGCACTCCGAACAGGAATACCCTACGAGGGCAGTACTTC. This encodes CASTPNRNTLRGQYF.

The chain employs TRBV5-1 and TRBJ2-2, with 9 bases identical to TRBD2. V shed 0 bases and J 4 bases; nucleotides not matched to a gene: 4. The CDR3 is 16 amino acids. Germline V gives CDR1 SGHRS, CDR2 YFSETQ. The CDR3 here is CASSLAQTSGTGELFF. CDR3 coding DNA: TGCGCCAGCAGCTTGGCCCAGACTAGCGGCACCGGGGAGCTGTTTTTT.

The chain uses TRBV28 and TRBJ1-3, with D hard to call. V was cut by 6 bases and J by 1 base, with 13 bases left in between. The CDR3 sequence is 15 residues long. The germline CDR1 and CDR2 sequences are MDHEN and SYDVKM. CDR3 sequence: CASREGRNSGNTIYF. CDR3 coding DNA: TGTGCCAGCAGAGAGGGAAGGAATTCTGGAAACACCATATATTTT.

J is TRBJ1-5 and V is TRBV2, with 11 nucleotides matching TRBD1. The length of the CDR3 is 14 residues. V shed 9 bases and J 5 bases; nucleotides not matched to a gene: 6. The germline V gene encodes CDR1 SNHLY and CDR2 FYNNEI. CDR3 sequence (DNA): TGTGCCAGTACGGACAGGGGGCTGCATCAGCCCCAGCATTTT. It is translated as CASTDRGLHQPQHF.

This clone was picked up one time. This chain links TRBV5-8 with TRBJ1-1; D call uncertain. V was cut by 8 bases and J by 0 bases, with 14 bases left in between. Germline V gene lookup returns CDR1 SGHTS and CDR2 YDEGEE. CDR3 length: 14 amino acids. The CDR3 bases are TGTGCCAGTACCGTGGGAGGGTTGAACACTGAAGCTTTCTTT. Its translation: CASTVGGLNTEAFF.

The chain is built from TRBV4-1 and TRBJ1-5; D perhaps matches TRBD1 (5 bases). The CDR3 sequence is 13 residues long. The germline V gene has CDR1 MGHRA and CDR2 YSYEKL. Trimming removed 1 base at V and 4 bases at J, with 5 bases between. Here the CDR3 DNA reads TGCGCCAGCAGCCAAGCAGGGAATCAGCCCCAGCATTTT. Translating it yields CASSQAGNQPQHF.

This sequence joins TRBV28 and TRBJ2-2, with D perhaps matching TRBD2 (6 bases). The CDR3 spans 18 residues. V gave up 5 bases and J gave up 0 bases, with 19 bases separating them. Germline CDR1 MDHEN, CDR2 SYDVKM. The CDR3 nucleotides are TGTGCCAGCAGTCCCATCGGTACCTGGGACTCGAACACCGGGGAGCTGTTTTTT. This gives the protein CASSPIGTWDSNTGELFF.

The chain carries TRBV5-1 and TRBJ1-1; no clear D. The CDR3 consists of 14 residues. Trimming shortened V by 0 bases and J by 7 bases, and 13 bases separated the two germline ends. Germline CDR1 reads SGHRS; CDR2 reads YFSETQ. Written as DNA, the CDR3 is TGCGCCAGCAGCTTGGTAGGAGCTGTGCATGAAGCTTTCTTT. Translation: CASSLVGAVHEAFF.

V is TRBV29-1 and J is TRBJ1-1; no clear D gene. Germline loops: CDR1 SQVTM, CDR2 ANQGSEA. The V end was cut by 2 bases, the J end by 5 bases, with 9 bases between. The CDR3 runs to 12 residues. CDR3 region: CSVEKRRTEAFF. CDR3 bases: TGCAGCGTTGAAAAGAGGAGGACTGAAGCTTTCTTT. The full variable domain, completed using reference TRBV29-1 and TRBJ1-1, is SAVISQKPSRDICQRGTSLTIQCQVDSQVTMMFWYRQQPGQSLTLIATANQGSEATYESGFVIDKFPISRPNLTFSTLTVSNMSPEDSSIYLCSVEKRRTEAFFGQGTRLTVV.

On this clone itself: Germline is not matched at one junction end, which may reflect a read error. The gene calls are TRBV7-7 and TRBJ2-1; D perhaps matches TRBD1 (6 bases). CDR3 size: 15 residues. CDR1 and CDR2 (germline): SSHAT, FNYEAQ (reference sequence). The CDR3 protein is CASSLALGGNNEQFF. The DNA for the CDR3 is TGTGCTAGCAGCTTAGCGCTAGGGGGTAATAATGAGCAGTTCTTC.